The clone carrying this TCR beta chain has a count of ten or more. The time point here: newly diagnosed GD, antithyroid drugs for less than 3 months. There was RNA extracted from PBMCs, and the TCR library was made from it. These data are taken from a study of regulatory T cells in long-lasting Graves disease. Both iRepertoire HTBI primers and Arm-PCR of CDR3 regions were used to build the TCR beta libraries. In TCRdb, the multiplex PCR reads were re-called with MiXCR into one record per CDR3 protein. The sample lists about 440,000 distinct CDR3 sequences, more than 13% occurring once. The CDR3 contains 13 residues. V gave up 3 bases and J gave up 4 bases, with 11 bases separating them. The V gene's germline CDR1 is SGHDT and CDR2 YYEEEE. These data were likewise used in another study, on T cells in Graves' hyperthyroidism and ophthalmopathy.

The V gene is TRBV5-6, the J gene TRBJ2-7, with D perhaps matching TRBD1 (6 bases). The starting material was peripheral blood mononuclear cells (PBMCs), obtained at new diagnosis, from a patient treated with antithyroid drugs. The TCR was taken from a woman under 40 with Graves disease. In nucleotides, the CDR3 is TGTGCCAGCAGCTATACAGGGTTTTACGAGCAGTACTTC. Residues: CASSYTGFYEQYF. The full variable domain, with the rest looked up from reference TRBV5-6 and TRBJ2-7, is DAGVTQSPTHLIKTRGQQVTLRCSPKSGHDTVSWYQQALGQGPQFIFQYYEEEERQRGNFPDRFSGHQFPNYSSELNVNALLLGDSALYLCASSYTGFYEQYFGPGTRLTVT.